This T cell receptor beta chain was found in a study of T cell responses to AZD1222 COVID-19 vaccine. General observations from the study: Donor demographics were predominantly white British with a female majority; clonal diversity may be underestimated. Baseline testing showed seropositivity in only a handful of AZD1222 recipients. Distributed over spike, vaccine-associated CD4 TCRs predominated at 160-218 and 743-854.

Clones were read by immunoSEQ multiplex PCR, and TCRdb kept only the in-frame ones, dropping some. The top ten clones hold 4% to 4.5% of a sample with more than 95,000 clones, 88% of them seen once. J gave up 1 base and V 5 bases, and 9 bases lay outside the gene matches. The CDR3 sequence is 16 residues long. Per germline, CDR1 LGHNA and CDR2 YNFKEQ. About this clone: As yet, its antigen is unknown.

Material: peripheral blood, obtained on day 0 of AZD1222 vaccination. The gene calls are TRBV4-2 and TRBJ1-1; 8 nucleotides agree with TRBD1. The origin of this receptor is an adult in good health. This CDR3 reads CASSEVEGTGNTEAFF. The CDR3 bases are TGTGCCAGCAGCGAAGTAGAAGGGACAGGGAACACTGAAGCTTTCTTT.